These T cell receptor beta chains were read from a single sample in a study of OX40 agonist ivuxolimab in advanced cancers. Repertoires were generated with immunoSEQ multiplex PCR, while TCRdb's copy carries only in-frame clones and drops some. The sample consists of about 45,000 clones, about 90% of them appearing once. Sample: CD4+ or CD8+ T cells sorted from blood, taken in a trial of the OX40 agonist ivuxolimab. These receptors were taken from an adult with an advanced solid tumor such as melanoma, head and neck, liver or kidney cancer. Both conserved end residues are part of each CDR3. The order of the fields is CDR3 length, clone size, D gene, J gene, V gene, CDR3 DNA, CDR3 protein. The D gene is left open where the match is weak. The listing skips clone size in some rows; elsewhere it reads once, few, many or a size class.

14	NA	TRBD1	TRBJ1-2	TRBV5-6	TGTGCCAGCAGCTTCGGGACAGCCGTTGGTGGCTACACCTTC	CASSFGTAVGGYTF
16	NA	TRBD1	TRBJ1-1	TRBV7-9	TGTGCCAGCAGCCCAACAGGGGCGGGGGTGAACACTGAAGCTTTCTTT	CASSPTGAGVNTEAFF
16	once	NA	TRBJ2-1	TRBV21-1	TGTGCCAGCAGCTCTCGTGGCAGAGAGACCTACAATGAGCAGTTCTTC	CASSSRGRETYNEQFF
15	NA	NA	TRBJ2-1	TRBV7-9	TGTGCCAGCAGCTTAATTACAGGAGCCTACAATGAGCAGTTCTTC	CASSLITGAYNEQFF
14	NA	TRBD1	TRBJ2-7	TRBV27	TGTGCCAGCAGCTTTTCGGGACAGGGCTACGAGCAGTACTTC	CASSFSGQGYEQYF
16	NA	TRBD1	TRBJ1-1	TRBV27	TGTGCCAGCAGTTTATCGGGGGACAGCCTATACACTGAAGCTTTCTTT	CASSLSGDSLYTEAFF
15	NA	TRBD1	TRBJ2-1	TRBV2	TGTGCCAGCAGGAAGGGACAGGGGGGATACAATGAGCAGTTCTTC	CASRKGQGGYNEQFF
14	once	NA	TRBJ1-3	TRBV4-2	TGTGCCAGCACCCCGGACAGCTCTGGAAACACCATATATTTT	CASTPDSSGNTIYF
14	NA	NA	TRBJ2-1	TRBV28	TGTGCCAGCAGACCTGCGGAAAACTACAATGAGCAGTTCTTC	CASRPAENYNEQFF
12	NA	NA	TRBJ2-5	TRBV6-5	TGTGCCAGCAGTCCCGCCGAGGGGGCCCAGTACTTC	CASSPAEGAQYF
16	NA	NA	TRBJ2-7	TRBV28	TGTGCCAGCAGCCATTTTACAGGGAAAGGCACCTACGAGCAGTACTTC	CASSHFTGKGTYEQYF
16	NA	TRBD2	TRBJ2-3	TRBV10-3	TGTGCCATCAGTGGTCATATTAGCGGGAGTGCAGATACGCAGTATTTT	CAISGHISGSADTQYF
14	NA	NA	TRBJ1-1	TRBV6-5	TGTGCCAGCAGTTACTCAGGGCTGAACACTGAAGCTTTCTTT	CASSYSGLNTEAFF
16	once	NA	TRBJ2-1	TRBV5-8	TGTGCCAGCAGCTTTAAGGGGAAGGGTGTCTACAATGAGCAGTTCTTC	CASSFKGKGVYNEQFF
18	NA	TRBD2	TRBJ2-1	TRBV5-6	TGTGCCAGCAGCTTGTGGGGACTAGCGGGAGCTCAGAACAATGAGCAGTTCTTC	CASSLWGLAGAQNNEQFF
17	NA	TRBD2	TRBJ2-7	TRBV4-1	TGCGCCAGCAGCCAAGATAGCGGACTAGCGGGAGCCTACGAGCAGTACTTC	CASSQDSGLAGAYEQYF
15	NA	NA	TRBJ1-2	TRBV28	TGTGCCAGCAGTGTTTTCGGGGGAGCTAACTATGGCTACACCTTC	CASSVFGGANYGYTF
15	NA	TRBD2	TRBJ2-2	TRBV6-6	TGTGCCAGCAGTGCGACTAGCGGGAGATCGGGGGAGCTGTTTTTT	CASSATSGRSGELFF
15	NA	TRBD1	TRBJ2-7	TRBV16	TGTGCCAGCAGCCAAGCTCCGACAGGGGTCTACGAGCAGTACTTC	CASSQAPTGVYEQYF
13	NA	NA	TRBJ2-3	TRBV19	TGTGCCAGTAGTTGGAGCCTCACAGATACGCAGTATTTT	CASSWSLTDTQYF
15	NA	TRBD1	TRBJ1-4	TRBV9	TGTGCCAGCAGCGTTCAGGGGGCCGGTAATGAAAAACTGTTTTTT	CASSVQGAGNEKLFF
14	NA	NA	TRBJ1-2	TRBV7-9	TGTGCCAGCAGCTCGGACAGTTACAACTATGGCTACACCTTC	CASSSDSYNYGYTF
13	few	NA	TRBJ2-2	TRBV2	TGTGCCAGCAATCCAGCCCCCATTGGGGAGCTGTTTTTT	CASNPAPIGELFF
14	NA	TRBD1	TRBJ2-3	TRBV7-9	TGTGCCAGCAGCTCACGGGACAGTCCAGATACGCAGTATTTT	CASSSRDSPDTQYF
15	once	NA	TRBJ2-2	TRBV7-8	TGTGCCAGCAGCCCCACGCAGGGGAGCTCCGGGGAGCTGTTTTTT	CASSPTQGSSGELFF
13	NA	TRBD1	TRBJ1-1	TRBV27	TGTGCCAGCAGGTATACAGGGGTCACTGAAGCTTTCTTT	CASRYTGVTEAFF
14	NA	NA	TRBJ2-5	TRBV9	TGTGCCAGCAGCGTAGCTCCGGGGATAGAGACCCAGTACTTC	CASSVAPGIETQYF
15	NA	NA	TRBJ1-2	TRBV5-6	TGTGCCAGCAGCGTCCGCCGGGAACCCGTCCATGGCTACACCTTC	CASSVRREPVHGYTF
14	NA	TRBD1	TRBJ2-7	TRBV6-5	TGTGCCAGCAGTTACGCGGACAGGGGTAGCGAGCAGTACTTC	CASSYADRGSEQYF
13	NA	NA	TRBJ1-4	TRBV28	TGTGCCAGCTTTGAGGGAGTAGGGGAAAAACTGTTTTTT	CASFEGVGEKLFF
15	NA	TRBD1	TRBJ1-1	TRBV25-1	TGTGCCAGCAGTTCACTGGGACAGTTGAACACTGAAGCTTTCTTT	CASSSLGQLNTEAFF
16	NA	NA	TRBJ1-1	TRBV19	TGTGCCAGTAGTATAGATGAGGGCAGAAGGGACACTGAAGCTTTCTTT	CASSIDEGRRDTEAFF
15	NA	NA	TRBJ2-3	TRBV9	TGTGCCAGCAGCGTAGCGGCGGGGAGCACAGATACGCAGTATTTT	CASSVAAGSTDTQYF
12	NA	NA	TRBJ1-2	TRBV27	TGTGCCAGCAGAGGGGCGGGTGGAGGCTACACCTTC	CASRGAGGGYTF
13	few	NA	TRBJ2-7	TRBV11-2	TGTGCCAGCAGCTTAGGCCAATCCTACGAGCAGTACTTC	CASSLGQSYEQYF
15	NA	NA	TRBJ2-7	TRBV28	TGTGCCAGCAGTTTTCGCGGGGTTTTGTCCTACGAGCAGTACTTC	CASSFRGVLSYEQYF
12	NA	NA	TRBJ2-7	TRBV7-9	TGTGCCAGCAGCGTTGGGACGCTCGAGCAGTACTTC	CASSVGTLEQYF
14	NA	NA	TRBJ2-7	TRBV10-1	TGCGCCAGCAGTCCCACAGGGTTGATCGACGAGCAGTACTTC	CASSPTGLIDEQYF
16	NA	TRBD1	TRBJ1-6	TRBV7-6	TGTGCCAGCAGCTCCCTAGGGACAGGGAATAATTCACCCCTCCACTTT	CASSSLGTGNNSPLHF
13	NA	NA	TRBJ2-7	TRBV28	TGTGCCAGCAGTTTAATCGTGGGCGGCGAGCAGTACTTC	CASSLIVGGEQYF
14	NA	NA	TRBJ2-5	TRBV14	TGTGCCAGCAGCCAGACACTGTACCAAGAGACCCAGTACTTC	CASSQTLYQETQYF
15	NA	NA	TRBJ1-2	TRBV9	TGTGCCAGCAGCGTAGGGAACCCACGGCCGGGGGGCTACACCTTC	CASSVGNPRPGGYTF
14	NA	NA	TRBJ2-2	TRBV10-2	TGCGCCAGCAGTGATCTAATGGCCACCGGGGAGCTGTTTTTT	CASSDLMATGELFF
14	NA	NA	TRBJ2-3	TRBV4-3	TGCGCCAGCAGCCATTCCGGGAGCAGGGATACGCAGTATTTT	CASSHSGSRDTQYF
14	NA	NA	TRBJ2-7	TRBV28	TGTGCCAGCAGACCCACCGGCAGCGTCTACGAGCAGTACTTC	CASRPTGSVYEQYF
13	NA	NA	TRBJ2-7	TRBV19	TGTGCCAGTAGTATGGGCGCAGAGTACGAGCAGTACTTC	CASSMGAEYEQYF
15	NA	NA	TRBJ2-7	TRBV9	TGTGCCAGCAGCGTAGACGAGGGCGTCACCTACGAGCAGTACTTC	CASSVDEGVTYEQYF
15	NA	NA	TRBJ2-1	TRBV7-8	TGTGCCAGCAGCTTAGCATTGTCCTCCTACAATGAGCAGTTCTTC	CASSLALSSYNEQFF
15	few	NA	TRBJ1-2	TRBV7-9	TGTGCCAGCAGCTTAGACCCTCAGGGGCTCTATGGCTACACCTTC	CASSLDPQGLYGYTF
13	NA	TRBD1	TRBJ1-1	TRBV6-1	TGTGCCAGCAAAGGGGGGACAGCCACTGAAGCTTTCTTT	CASKGGTATEAFF
15	once	NA	TRBJ1-3	TRBV7-8	TGTGCCAGCAGCCCCGGGACAACCCCTGGAAACACCATATATTTT	CASSPGTTPGNTIYF
16	NA	TRBD2	TRBJ2-5	TRBV5-1	TGCGCCAGCAGCTTGGCCCTCGCGGGAGGAGGAGAGACCCAGTACTTC	CASSLALAGGGETQYF
13	NA	NA	TRBJ1-1	TRBV2	TGTGCCAGCAGTGAACCACGCCAGACTGAAGCTTTCTTT	CASSEPRQTEAFF
16	NA	TRBD1	TRBJ1-5	TRBV4-1	TGCGCCAGCAGCCAAGGAGGACAGGGGAGCAATCAGCCCCAGCATTTT	CASSQGGQGSNQPQHF
16	NA	TRBD1	TRBJ2-1	TRBV4-3	TGCGCCAGCAGCCAAGTTGGGACAGGGATTTACAATGAGCAGTTCTTC	CASSQVGTGIYNEQFF
13	NA	NA	TRBJ2-3	TRBV10-3	TGTGCCATCAGTGAACTTGGTCGAGATACGCAGTATTTT	CAISELGRDTQYF
12	NA	NA	TRBJ1-4	TRBV6-4	TGTGCCAGCAGTGACGTGGATGAAAAACTGTTTTTT	CASSDVDEKLFF
16	NA	TRBD2	TRBJ2-1	TRBV29-1	TGCAGCGTTGAGTTTAGCGGGAGGACTTGGGGCTGGGAGCAGTTCTTC	CSVEFSGRTWGWEQFF
11	few	NA	TRBJ2-1	TRBV11-2	TGTGCCAGCACCCAATGGGGTGAGCAGTTCTTC	CASTQWGEQFF
14	NA	NA	TRBJ2-7	TRBV11-1	TGTGCCAGCAGCTGGAACTCCCCGCCCTACGAGCAGTACTTC	CASSWNSPPYEQYF